Below, 26 T cell receptor beta chains from the same sample are listed, as sequenced in a study of blood T cell repertoires in COVID-19. Data came from immunoSEQ multiplex PCR; TCRdb stores just in-frame clones and leaves some out. Of roughly 250,000 clones listed, approximately 88% are singletons. Specimen: PBMCs or T cells enriched from blood (not recorded which). The receptor set was obtained from a woman between 40 and 50 years old with acute COVID-19.

The V and J genes are TRBV19 and TRBJ1-5; tentatively, D is TRBD1 (5 bases). Germline CDR1 reads LNHDA; CDR2 reads SQIVND (reference sequence). The V gene lost 4 bases and the J gene lost 1 base, with 14 bases spanning the gap. The CDR3 is 16 residues long. CDR3: CASSTLGGGSNQPQHF. For the CDR3, the DNA is TGTGCCAGTAGTACTCTCGGGGGTGGGAGCAATCAGCCCCAGCATTTT.

This chain connects TRBV6-5 to TRBJ2-5, with 10 nucleotides matching TRBD1. Trimming at V came to 7 bases and at J to 4 bases, leaving 9 bases not matched to a gene. The V gene's germline CDR1 is MNHEY and CDR2 SVGAGI. The CDR3 has 15 amino acids. The CDR3 region is CASKAGQGVGETQYF. The DNA for the CDR3 is TGTGCCAGCAAGGCAGGACAGGGGGTTGGAGAGACCCAGTACTTC.

V gene TRBV19 combines with J gene TRBJ1-1, with 8 positions matching TRBD1. Trimming at V came to 4 bases and at J to 4 bases, leaving 14 bases not matched to a gene. This CDR3 comprises 17 residues. In germline, CDR1 is LNHDA, CDR2 SQIVND (reference sequence). CDR3: CASSNRDRYLPPTEAFF. In DNA, the CDR3 is TGTGCCAGTAGTAATCGGGACAGGTACCTTCCCCCCACTGAAGCTTTCTTT.

The chain recombines TRBV4-3 with TRBJ2-3; D perhaps matches TRBD2 (5 bases). V lost 0 bases and J 2 bases, leaving 12 bases between the germline ends. CDR1 is LGHNA, CDR2 YSLEER, per germline. CDR3 length: 16 amino acids. The CDR3 bases are TGCGCCAGCAGCCAAGAGGCGGGCCGATACACAGATACGCAGTATTTT. This sequence encodes CASSQEAGRYTDTQYF.

The chain couples TRBV19 to TRBJ1-6; 8 bases match TRBD1. Germline CDR1 reads LNHDA; CDR2 reads SQIVND (reference sequence). This CDR3 is 16 amino acids long. The V gene end was trimmed by 7 bases and the J gene end by 3 bases; junction bases not matched to a gene: 8. Written as DNA, the CDR3 is TGTGCCAGTACCTTATTGACAGGGGACTATAATTCACCCCTCCACTTT. This sequence encodes CASTLLTGDYNSPLHF.

The chain joins TRBV9 to TRBJ2-1, with 11 bases aligning to TRBD2. Germline V gene lookup returns CDR1 SGDLS and CDR2 YYNGEE. V dropped 5 bases and J dropped 0; count of bases not matched to a gene: 4. The CDR3 runs to 16 residues. This chain's CDR3 is CASSVSGRGSYNEQFF. In DNA, the CDR3 is TGTGCCAGCAGTGTTAGCGGGAGGGGCTCCTACAATGAGCAGTTCTTC.

The CDR3 DNA follows: TGTGCCAGCTCTACGGGACAGTACCAAGAGACCCAGTACTTC. Translation: CASSTGQYQETQYF. This chain uses TRBV18 with TRBJ2-5; 7 bases fit TRBD1. V gave up 6 bases and J gave up 0 bases; unmatched junction bases: 4. Per germline, CDR1 KGHSH and CDR2 LQKENI. This CDR3 spans 14 amino acids.

The chain is built from TRBV7-6 and TRBJ2-3; the match to TRBD2 covers 9 bases. The V segment lost 1 base and the J segment 2 bases; nucleotides outside the gene matches: 4. CDR3 length equals 16 residues. The germline V gene encodes CDR1 SGHVS and CDR2 FNYEAQ. CDR3: CASSLEASGNTDTQYF. Here the CDR3 DNA reads TGTGCCAGCAGCTTAGAGGCTAGCGGGAACACAGATACGCAGTATTTT.

This clone has just one count. J is TRBJ2-1 and V is TRBV5-1; the D is unclear. The ends were cut back, 0 bases at V and 5 bases at J, with 6 bases in the middle. The CDR3 extends over 13 amino acids. In germline, CDR1 is SGHRS, CDR2 YFSETQ. The CDR3 region is CASSLGLNNEQFF. CDR3 DNA sequence: TGCGCCAGCAGCTTGGGTCTAAACAATGAGCAGTTCTTC. Full variable domain (rest looked up from reference TRBV5-1 and TRBJ2-1): KAGVTQTPRYLIKTRGQQVTLSCSPISGHRSVSWYQQTPGQGLQFLFEYFSETQRNKGNFPGRFSGRQFSNSRSEMNVSTLELGDSALYLCASSLGLNNEQFFGPGTRLTVL.

The gene calls are TRBV6-2 or TRBV6-3 and TRBJ2-2, with TRBD2 identical over 12 bases. CDR3 length: 19 amino acids. V lost 2 bases, J lost 5 bases, and 12 bases stayed unmatched. CDR1 and CDR2 (germline): MNHEY, SVGEGT. In DNA, the CDR3 is TGTGCCAGCAGTTACCCTTACCTCCAACTAGCGGGAGGTACCGGGGAGCTGTTTTTT. It encodes CASSYPYLQLAGGTGELFF.

This chain joins TRBV2 and TRBJ1-2; 8 bases align to TRBD1. V gave up 5 bases and J gave up 8 bases; unmatched junction bases: 10. The germline V gene has CDR1 SNHLY and CDR2 FYNNEI. The CDR3 length is 14 residues. CDR3: CASSTDRGRGGYTF. The CDR3 DNA reads TGTGCCAGCAGTACAGACAGGGGCCGTGGAGGCTACACCTTC.

J is TRBJ1-6 and V is TRBV2; D perhaps matches TRBD1 (5 bases). Germline-derived CDR1 and CDR2 are SNHLY and FYNNEI. CDR3 length: 16 residues. Trimming left V 4 bases short and J 4 bases short, with 14 bases between. Written as DNA, the CDR3 is TGTGCCAGCAGTGGACCGACCGGGGGTTATAATTCACCCCTCCACTTT. It is translated as CASSGPTGGYNSPLHF.

The CDR3 sequence is CASSLAQGNYGYTF. CDR3 in DNA: TGTGCCAGCAGCTTAGCACAGGGGAACTATGGCTACACCTTC. The chain employs TRBV7-9 and TRBJ1-2; 7 positions match TRBD1. The CDR3 length is 14 residues. Germline CDR1 is SEHNR and CDR2 is FQNEAQ (reference sequence). V dropped 0 bases and J dropped 2; count of bases not matched to a gene: 0. Supplemented by reference TRBV7-9 and TRBJ1-2, the full variable domain reads DTGVSQNPRHKITKRGQNVTFRCDPISEHNRLYWYRQTLGQGPEFLTYFQNEAQLEKSRLLSDRFSAERPKGSFSTLEIQRTEQGDSAMYLCASSLAQGNYGYTFGSGTRLTVV.

The chain joins TRBV3-1 (or the pseudogene TRBV3-2) to TRBJ1-1, with a weak D call TRBD1 (5 bases). The CDR3 runs to 14 residues. V was trimmed by 4 bases and J by 0 bases, leaving 9 bases between them. CDR1 and CDR2 from the germline V gene are LGHDT and YNNKEL (reference sequence). The CDR3 bases are TGTGCCAGCAGCCTTGCAGGGTTGAACACTGAAGCTTTCTTT. Translation gives CASSLAGLNTEAFF.

This CDR3 reads CASSPPGTVNSPLHF. The CDR3 DNA follows: TGTGCCAGCAGCCCCCCCGGGACAGTAAATTCACCCCTCCACTTT. The chain combines TRBV7-9 with TRBJ1-6; TRBD1 matches 7 bases. V lost 5 bases, J lost 7 bases, and 8 bases stayed unmatched. CDR1 SEHNR and CDR2 FQNEAQ come from the germline V gene (reference sequence). This CDR3 region has 15 residues. Variable domain in full (rest from reference TRBV7-9 and TRBJ1-6): DTGVSQNPRHKITKRGQNVTFRCDPISEHNRLYWYRQTLGQGPEFLTYFQNEAQLEKSRLLSDRFSAERPKGSFSTLEIQRTEQGDSAMYLCASSPPGTVNSPLHFGNGTRLTVT.

This chain connects TRBV2 to TRBJ1-1; TRBD1 is a possible D gene (5 bases). Trimming cost V 5 bases and J 0 bases, with 7 bases left between them. Germline V CDR1 and CDR2: SNHLY, FYNNEI. This CDR3 spans 13 amino acids. The CDR3 spells CASSKTVNTEAFF. CDR3 coding DNA: TGTGCCAGCAGTAAGACAGTGAACACTGAAGCTTTCTTT.

This chain joins TRBV5-6 and TRBJ1-2, with 10 bases fitting TRBD1. The CDR3 has 15 residues. After removal of 2 bases from V and 4 bases from J, the junction contained 5 bases not matched to a gene. Germline V CDR1 and CDR2: SGHDT, YYEEEE. This CDR3 is CASSLPGQGIYGYTF. Written as DNA, the CDR3 is TGTGCCAGCAGCTTACCGGGACAGGGGATCTATGGCTACACCTTC.

The J gene is TRBJ2-5, the V gene TRBV5-4; TRBD2 aligns across 8 bases. The V segment lost 2 bases and the J segment 6 bases; nucleotides outside the gene matches: 9. The CDR3 runs to 15 residues. Germline values: CDR1 SGHNT, CDR2 YYREEE (reference sequence). The CDR3 DNA reads as TGTGCCAGCAGCTTTAGACCGGGAGGGGGAAAGACCCAGTACTTC. Translation: CASSFRPGGGKTQYF.

The chain joins TRBV10-3 to TRBJ2-5; D remains ambiguous. The CDR3 contains 12 residues. Deletions cut 3 bases from V and 0 bases from J, with 2 bases between. Germline V gene sequence: CDR1 ENHRY, CDR2 SYGVKD. CDR3 DNA: TGTGCCATCAGTGACTACCAAGAGACCCAGTACTTC. It is translated as CAISDYQETQYF.

The chain joins TRBV9 to TRBJ2-1; TRBD2 matches 14 bases. This CDR3 is built from 18 residues. V was clipped by 0 bases and J by 11 bases; unmatched bases: 13. Germline CDR1 is SGDLS and CDR2 is YYNGEE. The CDR3 nucleotides read TGTGCCAGCAGCGTAGGAGGATTAGCGGGGACTAGCGGGAGTAAGCAGTTCTTC. Translated: CASSVGGLAGTSGSKQFF.

J is TRBJ1-6 and V is TRBV12-5; D is possibly TRBD1 (6 bases). The CDR3 runs 13 residues. V lost 7 bases to trimming and J lost 9 bases, with 13 bases between them. The germline gives CDR1 LGHNT, CDR2 FRNRAP. The CDR3 spells CASEQGLSSPLHF. DNA of the CDR3: TGTGCTAGTGAACAGGGTCTTAGTTCACCCCTCCACTTT. Based on the CDR3 plus reference TRBV12-5 and TRBJ1-6, the full variable domain is DARVTQTPRHKVTEMGQEVTMRCQPILGHNTVFWYRQTMMQGLELLAYFRNRAPLDDSGMPKDRFSAEMPDATLATLKIQPSEPRDSAVYFCASEQGLSSPLHFGNGTRLTVT.

V usage is TRBV5-8 and J usage is TRBJ2-2, with a tentative D call TRBD2 (6 bases). This CDR3 has 15 amino acids. CDR1 and CDR2 from the germline V gene are SGHTS and YDEGEE. Trimming pared 0 bases from V and 0 bases from J, leaving 6 bases between. The CDR3 DNA reads TGTGCCAGCAGCTTGGCGGGGGCGAACACCGGGGAGCTGTTTTTT. It yields the protein CASSLAGANTGELFF.

The CDR3 spells CASSLVFGQGGNTGELFF. The CDR3 DNA follows: TGTGCCAGCAGCTTAGTATTCGGACAGGGGGGTAACACCGGGGAGCTGTTTTTT. This sequence joins TRBV7-6 and TRBJ2-2, with 10 bases lining up with TRBD1. The germline CDR1 and CDR2 sequences are SGHVS and FNYEAQ. The CDR3 loop spans 18 amino acids. J lost 2 bases, V lost 1 base, and 7 bases had no gene match.

CDR3 region: CASSHRVNTEAFF. The CDR3 coding sequence is TGCGCCAGCAGCCACAGGGTTAACACTGAAGCTTTCTTT. The chain has TRBV4-1 and TRBJ1-1; tentatively, D is TRBD1 (5 bases). With 3 bases removed from V and 2 bases from J, the gap between germline ends came to 7 bases. Germline-derived CDR1 and CDR2 are MGHRA and YSYEKL. This CDR3 has 13 residues.

The chain carries TRBV6-1 and TRBJ2-7, with D perhaps TRBD2 (6 bases). This CDR3 comprises 14 residues. The V and J ends lost 3 bases and 2 bases respectively, with 11 bases between them. Germline lookup yields CDR1 MNHNS and CDR2 SASEGT. CDR3: CASSEGGLAYEQYF. In DNA, the CDR3 is TGTGCCAGCAGTGAGGGGGGTCTGGCCTACGAGCAGTACTTC.

CDR3 in amino acids: CASSQWFTADQPQHF. The DNA of the CDR3 is TGTGCCAGCAGCCAATGGTTCACAGCAGACCAGCCCCAGCATTTT. V is TRBV3-1 (or the pseudogene TRBV3-2) and J is TRBJ1-5; D is unresolved. This CDR3 spans 15 amino acids. Looked up from germline, CDR1 is LGHDT and CDR2 is YNNKEL (reference sequence). With 2 bases removed from V and 7 bases from J, the gap between germline ends came to 15 bases.